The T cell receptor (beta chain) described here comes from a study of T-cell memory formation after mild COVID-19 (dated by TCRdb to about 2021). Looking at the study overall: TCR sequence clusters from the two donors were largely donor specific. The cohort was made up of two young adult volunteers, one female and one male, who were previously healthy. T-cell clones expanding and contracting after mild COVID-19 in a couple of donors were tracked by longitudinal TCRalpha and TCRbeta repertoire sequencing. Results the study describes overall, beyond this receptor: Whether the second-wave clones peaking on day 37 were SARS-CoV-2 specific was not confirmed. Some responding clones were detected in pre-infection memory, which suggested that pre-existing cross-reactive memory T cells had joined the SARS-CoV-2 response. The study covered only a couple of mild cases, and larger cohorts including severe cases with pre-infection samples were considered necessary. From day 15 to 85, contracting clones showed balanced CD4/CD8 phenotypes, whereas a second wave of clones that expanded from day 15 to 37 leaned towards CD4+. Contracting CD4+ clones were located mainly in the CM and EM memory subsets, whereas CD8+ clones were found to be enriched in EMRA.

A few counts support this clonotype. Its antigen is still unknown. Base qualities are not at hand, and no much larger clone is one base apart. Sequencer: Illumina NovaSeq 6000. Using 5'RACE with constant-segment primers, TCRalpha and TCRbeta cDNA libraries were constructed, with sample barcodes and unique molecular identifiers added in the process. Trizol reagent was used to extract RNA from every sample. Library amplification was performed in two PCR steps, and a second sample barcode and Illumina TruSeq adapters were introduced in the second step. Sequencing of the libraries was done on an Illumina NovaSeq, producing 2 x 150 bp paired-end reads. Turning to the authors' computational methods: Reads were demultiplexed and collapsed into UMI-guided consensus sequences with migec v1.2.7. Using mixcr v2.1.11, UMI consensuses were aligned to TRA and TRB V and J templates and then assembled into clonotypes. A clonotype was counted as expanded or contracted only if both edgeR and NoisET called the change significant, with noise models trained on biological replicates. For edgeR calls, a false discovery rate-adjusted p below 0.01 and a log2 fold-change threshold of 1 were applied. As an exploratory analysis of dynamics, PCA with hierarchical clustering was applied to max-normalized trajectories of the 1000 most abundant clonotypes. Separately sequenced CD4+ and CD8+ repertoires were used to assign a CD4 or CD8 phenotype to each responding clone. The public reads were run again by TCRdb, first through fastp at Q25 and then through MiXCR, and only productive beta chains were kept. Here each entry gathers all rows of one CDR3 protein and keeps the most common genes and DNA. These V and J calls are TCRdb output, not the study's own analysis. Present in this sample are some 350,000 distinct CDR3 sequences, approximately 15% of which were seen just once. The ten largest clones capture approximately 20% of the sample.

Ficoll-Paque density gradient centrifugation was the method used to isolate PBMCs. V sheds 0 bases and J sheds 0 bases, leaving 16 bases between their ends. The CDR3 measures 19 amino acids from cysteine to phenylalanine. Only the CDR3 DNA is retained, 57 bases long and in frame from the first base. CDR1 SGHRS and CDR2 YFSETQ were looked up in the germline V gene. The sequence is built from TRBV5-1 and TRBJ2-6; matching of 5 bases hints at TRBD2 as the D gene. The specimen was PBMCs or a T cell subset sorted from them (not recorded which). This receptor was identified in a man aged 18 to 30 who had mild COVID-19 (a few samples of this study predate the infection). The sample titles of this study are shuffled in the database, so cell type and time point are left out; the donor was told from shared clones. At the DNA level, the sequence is TGCGCCAGCAGCTTGGATGGCCGAATTGGACTCTCTGGGGCCAACGTCCTGACTTTC. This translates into CASSLDGRIGLSGANVLTF.